The present T cell receptor beta chain was sequenced within a study of blood T cells in healthy people across ages. CDR1 is DFQATT, CDR2 SNEGSKA, per germline (reference sequence). Germline trimming cut 6 bases from V and 11 bases from J; bases unmatched to any gene: 12. This CDR3 is 13 amino acids long. Remarks on this clonotype: Antigen specificity is unknown.

Overall study findings and caveats: In these data, TCR beta diversity tracked strongly with naive T cell percentage.

Those donating, healthy Caucasian individuals from Russia, were aged about 6 to 95. Together with a sample-barcoded 5' primer, a J-beta primer mix was included in a second PCR lasting about 7 to 12 cycles. A single record per CDR3 protein comes from TCRdb applying MiXCR to the 5' RACE reads. The repertoire holds more than 800,000 distinct CDR3 sequences, 25% to 35% seen once, with around a sixth in the top ten. This chain connects TRBV20-1 to TRBJ2-5, with 10 bases matching TRBD2. This sequence originates from a woman over 75 in good health. The sequencing sample was made of blood. CDR3: CSATLAGAGEQYF. CDR3 coding DNA: TGCAGTGCGACCCTAGCGGGGGCGGGGGAGCAGTACTTC.